This TCR beta chain was found in a study of CD8+CD57+ T cells in acquired aplastic anemia (dated by TCRdb to between 2018 and 2020). As for the study more broadly: DNA extracted from sorted CD4+ and CD8+ cells had a mean of roughly 3 ug, with a range of roughly 0.19 to 27.4 ug. CD8+CD57+ expansion was defined as a frequency above the mean frequency observed in healthy subjects.

The full study reports these points: CD8+ Simpson's diversity did not differ significantly between patients and healthy controls (P=0.060). Roughly 30 CD8+ CDR3 sequences were shared between patients and controls but appeared highly expressed in patients and within their immunodominant clones.

About this clonotype: There is no known antigen for this receptor. No base quality values were provided; no much bigger clone lies one nucleotide off.

Genomic DNA was used as template for profiling of TCR beta VDJ combinations and CDR3 sequences. TCR repertoire sequencing was run on an Illumina HiSeq 2000. In the authors' own workflow: TRBV/TRBJ rearrangement plots, CDR3 size and DJ length profiles, and Simpson's diversity index were used to assess repertoires. Whichever DNA sequence was most abundant in the deep sequencing data was defined as the immunodominant clone. CDR3 amino acid sequences were checked for sharing across subjects and were also compared against the VDJdb database and published repertoires. TCRdb reanalyzed the raw reads on its own, using fastp at Q25 for trimming and MiXCR for clone calling, and kept in-frame beta chains. Identical CDR3 protein sequences are pooled into one entry, listed with their most common genes and DNA. These V and J calls derive from TCRdb rather than the authors' analysis. For this sample there are 100,000 to 150,000 distinct CDR3 sequences; about 43% appear just once. Around 2.7% of the sample belongs to the ten largest clones.

The germline V gene encodes CDR1 SEHNR and CDR2 FQNEAQ (reference sequence). Taken from cysteine to phenylalanine, the CDR3 has 12 residues. Solely the CDR3 DNA is kept, with 36 bases framed from the first base. V is cut by 5 bases and J by 7 bases, and the space between the germline ends is 11 bases. Flow cytometry had shown CD8+CD57+ cell expansion in the patients selected for sequencing. Severe acquired aplastic anemia was diagnosed in all patients according to International Study of Aplastic Anemia and Agranulocytosis and Camitta criteria. Patients had received no therapy at the time of blood sampling. In this study, sorted CD4+ and CD8+ T cells from the blood of healthy subjects and of severe aplastic anemia patients had their TCR repertoires deep-sequenced. In the USA, patient enrollment took place under clinicaltrials.gov protocols 00001620, 01623167, 00001397, 00071045, 00081523 and 00961064. Ficoll-Paque density gradient centrifugation was used to isolate peripheral blood mononuclear cells. CD4+ and CD8+ T cells were sorted by FACS or magnetic beads before DNA extraction.

The clonotype originates from a human donor with aplastic anemia. Rearrangement joined TRBV7-9 to TRBJ1-2; the D segment cannot be called with confidence. Sequenced input: sorted CD4+, CD8+, or CD8+CD57+ T cells (not recorded which) from PBMCs. CDR3 loop: CASSLVERGYTF. The bases read TGTGCCAGCAGCCTAGTAGAGCGTGGCTACACCTTC.